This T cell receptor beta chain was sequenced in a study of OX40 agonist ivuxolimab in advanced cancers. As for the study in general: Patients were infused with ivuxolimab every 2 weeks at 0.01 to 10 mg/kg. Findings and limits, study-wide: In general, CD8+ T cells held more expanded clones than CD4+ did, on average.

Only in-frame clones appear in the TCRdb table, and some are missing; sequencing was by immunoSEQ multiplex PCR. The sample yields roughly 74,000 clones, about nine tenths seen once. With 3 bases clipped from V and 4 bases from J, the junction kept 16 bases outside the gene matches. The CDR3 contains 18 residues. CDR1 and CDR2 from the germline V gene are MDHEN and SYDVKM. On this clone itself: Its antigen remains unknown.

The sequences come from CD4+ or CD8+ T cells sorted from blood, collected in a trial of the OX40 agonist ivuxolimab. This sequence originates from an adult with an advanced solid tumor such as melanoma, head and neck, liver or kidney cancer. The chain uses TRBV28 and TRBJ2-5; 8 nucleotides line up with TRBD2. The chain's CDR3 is CASSFAWTSPRETETQYF. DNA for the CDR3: TGTGCCAGCAGTTTTGCTTGGACTAGCCCTCGGGAGACAGAGACCCAGTACTTC.